This passage covers 27 T cell receptor beta chains from one sample sequenced in a study of blood T cell repertoires in COVID-19. Clones were sequenced by immunoSEQ multiplex PCR, and TCRdb holds only the in-frame ones, with some missing. This repertoire shows some 200,000 clones, 90% found once; its top ten account for approximately 0.5%. The sample comprised peripheral blood. Receptors originate from a man aged 45 to 65 with acute or convalescent COVID-19.

This clone was recorded once. The V gene is TRBV14, the J gene TRBJ2-3; 9 positions match TRBD2. This CDR3 region has 16 residues. V dropped 3 bases and J dropped 2; count of bases not matched to a gene: 6. Germline V gene lookup returns CDR1 SGHDN and CDR2 FVKESK. Here the CDR3 DNA reads TGTGCCAGCAGCCATGGACCGGGACTAGCCACAGATACGCAGTATTTT. Residues: CASSHGPGLATDTQYF. The variable domain in full, with the rest retrieved from reference TRBV14 and TRBJ2-3, is EAGVTQFPSHSVIEKGQTVTLRCDPISGHDNLYWYRRVMGKEIKFLLHFVKESKQDESGMPNNRFLAERTGGTYSTLKVQPAELEDSGVYFCASSHGPGLATDTQYFGPGTRLTVL.

This chain joins TRBV19 and TRBJ1-5; 11 bases map to TRBD1. Germline assignment: CDR1 LNHDA and CDR2 SQIVND (reference sequence). The J segment lost 6 bases and the V segment lost 2 bases, leaving 6 bases of the junction unmatched. The CDR3 length is 16 residues. The CDR3 sequence: CASSIWGQGEFQPQHF. The CDR3 nucleotides are TGTGCCAGTAGTATATGGGGACAGGGGGAGTTTCAGCCCCAGCATTTT.

The V and J genes are TRBV10-3 and TRBJ2-7, with TRBD1 matching over 7 bases. J was trimmed by 6 bases and V by 6 bases; bases with no gene match: 5. The germline V gene encodes CDR1 ENHRY and CDR2 SYGVKD. The length of the CDR3 is 12 residues. The CDR3 protein is CAISADRVEQYF. Written as DNA, the CDR3 is TGTGCCATCAGCGCCGACAGGGTCGAGCAGTACTTC.

The chain carries TRBV10-3 and TRBJ1-5, with D possibly being TRBD1 (6 bases). This CDR3 spans 13 amino acids. Germline CDR1 reads ENHRY; CDR2 reads SYGVKD. V was trimmed by 11 bases and J by 5 bases, leaving 16 bases between them. The CDR3 reads CAVGMDRDQPQHF. DNA for the CDR3: TGTGCCGTCGGGATGGACAGAGATCAGCCCCAGCATTTT.

J is TRBJ2-1 and V is TRBV5-1; 8 positions agree with TRBD1. This CDR3 region has 15 residues. Germline V gene lookup returns CDR1 SGHRS and CDR2 YFSETQ. V was clipped by 3 bases and J by 7 bases; unmatched bases: 9. Here the CDR3 reads CASSSGQGAGNEQFF. In DNA form, the CDR3 reads TGCGCCAGCAGCTCCGGACAGGGTGCTGGGAATGAGCAGTTCTTC. Variable domain in full (rest from reference TRBV5-1 and TRBJ2-1): KAGVTQTPRYLIKTRGQQVTLSCSPISGHRSVSWYQQTPGQGLQFLFEYFSETQRNKGNFPGRFSGRQFSNSRSEMNVSTLELGDSALYLCASSSGQGAGNEQFFGPGTRLTVL.

The J gene is TRBJ1-4, the V gene TRBV10-3, with D tentatively TRBD1 (5 bases). Trimming took off 5 bases at V and 6 bases at J, with 13 bases between the two ends. The germline V gene has CDR1 ENHRY and CDR2 SYGVKD. The CDR3 sequence is 14 residues long. The chain's CDR3 is CAISTGREDEKLFF. The CDR3 DNA reads TGTGCCATCAGTACCGGCAGGGAGGATGAAAAACTGTTTTTT.

V and J are TRBV2 and TRBJ2-7, with 10 bases identical to TRBD1. Germline CDR1 and CDR2: SNHLY and FYNNEI. This CDR3 contains 15 residues. Trimming cost V 2 bases and J 5 bases; bases outside gene matches: 6. Here the CDR3 DNA reads TGTGCCAGCAGTGAAACCCGGGACAGGGGCCACGAGCAGTACGTC. It encodes CASSETRDRGHEQYV.

This rearrangement joins TRBV27 to TRBJ1-2; no clear D gene. The V end was cut by 0 bases, the J end by 6 bases, with 20 bases between. The CDR3 is 17 residues long. Germline CDR1 MNHEY, CDR2 SMNVEV (reference sequence). CDR3 in DNA: TGTGCCAGCAGTTTATCCCTGTGGCAAGGATCTCGGGATGGCTACACCTTC. Its protein is CASSLSLWQGSRDGYTF.

The gene calls are TRBV4-2 and TRBJ1-1; possible D gene TRBD1, 5 bases. The CDR3 runs to 16 residues. CDR1 and CDR2 (germline): LGHNA, YNFKEQ. Trimming took 0 bases from V and 1 from J, leaving 12 bases between them. The CDR3 DNA reads as TGTGCCAGCAGCCAAGATAGTACCAGGGCGAACACTGAAGCTTTCTTT. It codes for CASSQDSTRANTEAFF.

The V and J genes are TRBV10-3 and TRBJ2-3, with D possibly TRBD1 on 5 matching bases. V lost 3 bases, J lost 1 base, and 8 bases lay in between. Looked up from germline, CDR1 is ENHRY and CDR2 is SYGVKD. CDR3 length equals 14 residues. The CDR3 here is CAISEQVGTDTQYF. CDR3 DNA sequence: TGTGCCATCAGTGAACAGGTCGGCACAGATACGCAGTATTTT.

J is TRBJ2-2 and V is TRBV2; 10 nucleotides align to TRBD2. The V and J ends lost 9 bases and 5 bases, in that order; junction bases with no gene match: 9. The CDR3 is 15 residues long. Germline CDR1 is SNHLY and CDR2 is FYNNEI. The CDR3 here is CARAASGSGTGELFF. CDR3 coding DNA: TGTGCCAGGGCGGCTAGCGGGAGTGGTACCGGGGAGCTGTTTTTT.

CDR3 bases: TGTGCCAGCAGCTTGTCTGCTACTAGCGAGGCCTACGAGCAGTACGTC. It yields the protein CASSLSATSEAYEQYV. The genes are TRBV5-5 and TRBJ2-7, with 7 positions matching TRBD2. The CDR3 length is 16 residues. Unmatched junction bases numbered 9, after V lost 1 base and J lost 2 bases. The germline V gene encodes CDR1 SGHKS and CDR2 YYEKEE (reference sequence).

The chain recombines TRBV19 with TRBJ1-5, with D uncertain. The V end was cut by 5 bases, the J end by 1 base, with 15 bases between. This CDR3 spans 16 amino acids. In germline, CDR1 is LNHDA, CDR2 SQIVND (reference sequence). CDR3 loop: CASSPVGVGSNQPQHF. DNA for the CDR3: TGTGCCAGTAGTCCCGTCGGGGTAGGCAGCAATCAGCCCCAGCATTTT.

The chain combines TRBV5-1 with TRBJ1-4; TRBD1 matches 10 bases. The CDR3 loop spans 16 amino acids. CDR1 is SGHRS and CDR2 is YFSETQ in the germline V gene. The J segment lost 2 bases and the V segment lost 4 bases, leaving 5 bases of the junction unmatched. The CDR3 protein is CASSKGTGATNEKLFF. In DNA, the CDR3 is TGCGCCAGCAGCAAGGGGACAGGGGCGACTAATGAAAAACTGTTTTTT.

V gene TRBV6-5 combines with J gene TRBJ1-2, with TRBD1 as a possible D gene (6 bases). CDR1 and CDR2 from the germline V gene are MNHEY and SVGAGI. Trimming took 0 bases from V and 7 from J, leaving 15 bases between them. CDR3 length: 15 residues. CDR3 DNA sequence: TGTGCCAGCAGTTACTCGGCAGGGGTCGGTTCTGGCTACACCTTC. The encoded protein is CASSYSAGVGSGYTF.

V is TRBV30 and J is TRBJ2-7, with D possibly matching TRBD2 (5 bases). V lost 5 bases to trimming and J lost 3 bases, with 14 bases between them. Germline-derived CDR1 and CDR2 are GTSNPN and SVGIG (reference sequence). The length of the CDR3 is 13 residues. This CDR3 reads CAWERGGDYEQYF. The CDR3 nucleotides read TGTGCCTGGGAACGAGGAGGCGACTACGAGCAGTACTTC.

The V call is TRBV5-5, the J call TRBJ1-3; D gene unclear. The CDR3 covers 13 residues. The germline gives CDR1 SGHKS, CDR2 YYEKEE (reference sequence). Trimming took off 2 bases at V and 4 bases at J, with 7 bases between the two ends. The CDR3 protein is CASSLAGGNTIYF. In DNA, the CDR3 is TGTGCCAGCAGCTTAGCGGGAGGAAACACCATATATTTT.

This sequence joins TRBV27 and TRBJ2-5; D gene uncertain. The CDR3 covers 13 residues. Germline V gene data show CDR1 as MNHEY and CDR2 as SMNVEV (reference sequence). V was trimmed by 4 bases and J by 7 bases, leaving 13 bases between them. In DNA form, the CDR3 reads TGTGCCAGCAGTTCACTACATGACGGGACCCAGTACTTC. This encodes CASSSLHDGTQYF.

The chain couples TRBV7-9 to TRBJ1-6, with no clear D. Trimming took off 6 bases at V and 8 bases at J, with 17 bases between the two ends. Looked up from germline, CDR1 is SEHNR and CDR2 is FQNEAQ (reference sequence). The CDR3 has 15 residues. The CDR3 here is CASSPNTGGDSPLHF. CDR3 sequence (DNA): TGTGCCAGCAGTCCCAACACCGGAGGTGATTCACCCCTCCACTTT.

The chain joins TRBV19 to TRBJ1-5; TRBD1 agrees at 9 bases. This CDR3 is 16 amino acids long. Germline CDR1 reads LNHDA; CDR2 reads SQIVND (reference sequence). The V segment lost 5 bases and the J segment 4 bases; nucleotides outside the gene matches: 9. The CDR3 sequence: CASSVIDRGSNQPQHF. The CDR3 DNA reads as TGTGCCAGTAGTGTTATCGACAGGGGGTCGAATCAGCCCCAGCATTTT.

CDR3 DNA sequence: TGTGCCAGCAGCCAGGCGGGATATAACTATGGCTACACCTTC. Its translation: CASSQAGYNYGYTF. The chain combines TRBV3-1 (or the pseudogene TRBV3-2) with TRBJ1-2; D remains ambiguous. Trimming took 3 bases from V and 1 from J, leaving 9 bases between them. The CDR3 sequence is 14 residues long. Germline CDR1 LGHDT, CDR2 YNNKEL (reference sequence).

The chain recombines TRBV24-1 with TRBJ1-5, with D possibly TRBD1 on 6 matching bases. The V gene's germline CDR1 is KGHDR and CDR2 SFDVKD. Between the trimmed V and J ends, which lost 7 bases and 2 bases, there was a span of 17 bases. This CDR3 contains 16 residues. The CDR3 is CATRANREVRNQPQHF. The CDR3 region has the DNA TGTGCCACCAGGGCCAACAGGGAAGTTCGCAATCAGCCCCAGCATTTT.

The J gene is TRBJ2-7, the V gene TRBV27; D possibly corresponds to TRBD2 (5 bases). This CDR3 has 15 amino acids. V was pared by 3 bases and J by 2 bases, with 14 bases between. Germline-derived CDR1 and CDR2 are MNHEY and SMNVEV (reference sequence). The CDR3 coding sequence is TGTGCCAGCAGTTTTGCCCCGGGGTTACCCTACGAGCAGTACTTC. This encodes CASSFAPGLPYEQYF.

The rearrangement links TRBV18 to TRBJ2-3; the D gene is possibly TRBD2 (5 bases). The CDR3 runs to 14 residues. Germline-derived CDR1 and CDR2 are KGHSH and LQKENI. V was clipped by 6 bases and J by 6 bases, with 16 bases between them. The DNA for the CDR3 is TGTGCCAGCTCGCCGGGCCTAGCCACGGATACGCAGTATTTT. This gives the protein CASSPGLATDTQYF.

The V and J genes are TRBV29-1 and TRBJ1-3, with no clear D. The CDR3 is 12 amino acids. Trimming took off 2 bases at V and 4 bases at J, with 6 bases between the two ends. Germline CDR1 and CDR2: SQVTM and ANQGSEA. CDR3 sequence: CSVERGGNTIYF. The CDR3 DNA sequence: TGCAGCGTTGAACGCGGAGGAAACACCATATATTTT.

The chain employs TRBV11-3 and TRBJ2-1, with TRBD1 matching over 9 bases. Germline trimming cut 4 bases from V and 7 bases from J; bases unmatched to any gene: 8. The CDR3 runs 15 residues. Germline CDR1 and CDR2: SGHNT and YENEEA. This chain's CDR3 is CASSWSGQGRNEQFF. CDR3 bases: TGTGCCAGCAGCTGGTCGGGACAGGGCAGAAATGAGCAGTTCTTC. Looking up the rest from reference TRBV11-3 and TRBJ2-1 gives the full variable domain: EAGVVQSPRYKIIEKKQPVAFWCNPISGHNTLYWYLQNLGQGPELLIRYENEEAVDDSQLPKDRFSAERLKGVDSTLKIQPAELGDSAVYLCASSWSGQGRNEQFFGPGTRLTVL.

The CDR3 bases are TGTGCCAGCAGCCAAGGTGTTTCTAGCGGGGGGGCGAACAATGAGCAGTTCTTC. Protein product: CASSQGVSSGGANNEQFF. This chain links TRBV14 with TRBJ2-1, with 12 nucleotides matching TRBD2. V lost 1 base, J lost 5 bases, and 9 bases stayed unmatched. The CDR3 sequence is 18 residues long. CDR1 is SGHDN and CDR2 is FVKESK in the germline V gene.